This T cell receptor (beta chain) stems from a study of shared clonotypes between healthy human individuals (dated by TCRdb to the early 2020s). Background for the entire study: Two women and a few men aged 18 to 49 years were included in the cohort. For each donor, CD4 naive and CD4 memory were each given three plates, CD8 naive was given two plates, and CD8 memory was given one plate. To estimate repertoire size and how much clonotype sharing occurs between individuals, the study deeply sequenced the blood TCR repertoires of five healthy adults. To increase sequencing depth and limit assay-specific biases, TCR repertoire library preparation and sequencing were carried out by different laboratories using diverse techniques. Between about 0.8 and 9.5 billion PBMCs per donor were obtained by leukapheresis.

From its cysteine to its phenylalanine, the CDR3 spans 14 amino acids. The sequence is cut down to CDR3 DNA, 42 bases in frame from base 1. V lost 2 bases and J lost 3 bases, and the count of bases not matched to a germline gene is 4. Sequences ENHRY (CDR1) and SYGVKD (CDR2) are obtained from the germline V gene. Donors were healthy HIV-negative adults with no recently reported acute infections or vaccinations. All donors were Caucasian adults living in Nashville, Tennessee, USA. CD4+ T cells were enriched through magnetic negative selection, after which naive cells were positively selected on CD45RA and the remaining negative fraction served as the memory subset. After blood collection by leukapheresis, PBMCs were isolated using Ficoll-Histopaque density gradient centrifugation and then cryopreserved in the vapor phase of liquid nitrogen. Analytical flow cytometry was used to check the purity and quantity of every magnetically sorted T cell population. From each sorted fraction, genomic DNA was isolated and quantified by UV absorbance on a Nanodrop 2000c.

On the study overall, not on this receptor specifically: Sampling was limited to blood, and TCR repertoires in tissue likely differ from TCR repertoires in blood. Naive subsets generally had larger estimated clonotype richness than memory subsets did. Across four donors, approximately 5% of naive CD4, around 3.3% of naive CD8, roughly 2.2% of memory CD4, and under 0.45% of memory CD8 clonotypes were shared. Incomplete sequencing was indicated by rarefaction of sorted-subset datasets, despite the large sequencing depth. Compared with non-shared clonotypes, clonotypes shared by all four sorted-subset donors had higher generation probabilities. Pairwise subsampling indicated that sequencing depth was expected to affect the degree of clonotype sharing among donors. The genetic and exposure-history diversity represented was limited by the small number of donors.

Using the deep immunoSEQ assay, multiplex PCR amplified TCR CDR3 regions from genomic DNA. Genomic DNA extracted from each cell subset was distributed evenly over all wells of several immunoSEQ 96-well plates, and each plate served as one replicate. For sorted subsets, approximately 0.2 ug of genomic DNA, equivalent to 25,000 to 35,000 T cell genomes, went into each replicate PCR. Purified libraries were measured with a Qubit 3.0 fluorometer, size-checked on a Bioanalyzer 2100, and measured again with the KAPA Library Quantification kit. A separate single-read 150-cycle Illumina NextSeq 550 flow cell was used to sequence each immunoSEQ 96-well plate. In the paper's pipeline: Because only junctional sequences without quality scores were contained in the immunoSEQ output, filtering matching that applied to full-length reads could not be performed. To assign V/J genes and CDR3, sequences were annotated using PyIR, a Python wrapper for IgBLAST v1.9, with IMGT germline references. Reads were filtered out if the reads had weak V/J assignments (E-value above 1e-6), no CDR3, stop codons, out-of-frame junctions, or ambiguous translated residues. V3J clonotypes were defined by identical inferred V gene, J gene, and CDR3 amino acid sequence. Percentage overlap between repertoires was calculated by dividing the number of shared unique clonotypes by the size of the smaller repertoire. Three approaches were used to assess repertoire richness: RTK rarefaction, the Chao1 estimator, and Recon v2.1 estimates of unobserved clonotypes. Generation probabilities were computed with OLGA for all TCRbeta clonotypes obtained by the gDNA method from a handful of donors. TCRdb took over this immuneACCESS table, retaining in-frame rearrangements with V and J assigned. Such tables are incomplete; in checked studies, under half of the missing clones stem from an unresolved V gene, and the remainder is unexplained. V, J and clone size are those of that table, while D and trimming were read from the DNA. The sample profile shows 2 million to 3 million clones; over 85% of them were found once. The biggest ten clones account for around 0.14% of the sample.

As to this clone: Its antigen is currently not known. Base-call qualities are not available, and no considerably larger clone is one nucleotide away.

This receptor was obtained from a man between 18 and 35 years old in good health. Specimen: naive CD4+ T cells sorted from blood. The sample's cell subset or site, from its label and the paper: CD45RA+ positively selected. The chain was built from TRBV10-3 and TRBJ2-7; 7 bases in between match TRBD1. The DNA reads TGTGCCATCAGTGAGCGGGGACAGTACTACGAGCAGTACTTC. Its protein product is CAISERGQYYEQYF.